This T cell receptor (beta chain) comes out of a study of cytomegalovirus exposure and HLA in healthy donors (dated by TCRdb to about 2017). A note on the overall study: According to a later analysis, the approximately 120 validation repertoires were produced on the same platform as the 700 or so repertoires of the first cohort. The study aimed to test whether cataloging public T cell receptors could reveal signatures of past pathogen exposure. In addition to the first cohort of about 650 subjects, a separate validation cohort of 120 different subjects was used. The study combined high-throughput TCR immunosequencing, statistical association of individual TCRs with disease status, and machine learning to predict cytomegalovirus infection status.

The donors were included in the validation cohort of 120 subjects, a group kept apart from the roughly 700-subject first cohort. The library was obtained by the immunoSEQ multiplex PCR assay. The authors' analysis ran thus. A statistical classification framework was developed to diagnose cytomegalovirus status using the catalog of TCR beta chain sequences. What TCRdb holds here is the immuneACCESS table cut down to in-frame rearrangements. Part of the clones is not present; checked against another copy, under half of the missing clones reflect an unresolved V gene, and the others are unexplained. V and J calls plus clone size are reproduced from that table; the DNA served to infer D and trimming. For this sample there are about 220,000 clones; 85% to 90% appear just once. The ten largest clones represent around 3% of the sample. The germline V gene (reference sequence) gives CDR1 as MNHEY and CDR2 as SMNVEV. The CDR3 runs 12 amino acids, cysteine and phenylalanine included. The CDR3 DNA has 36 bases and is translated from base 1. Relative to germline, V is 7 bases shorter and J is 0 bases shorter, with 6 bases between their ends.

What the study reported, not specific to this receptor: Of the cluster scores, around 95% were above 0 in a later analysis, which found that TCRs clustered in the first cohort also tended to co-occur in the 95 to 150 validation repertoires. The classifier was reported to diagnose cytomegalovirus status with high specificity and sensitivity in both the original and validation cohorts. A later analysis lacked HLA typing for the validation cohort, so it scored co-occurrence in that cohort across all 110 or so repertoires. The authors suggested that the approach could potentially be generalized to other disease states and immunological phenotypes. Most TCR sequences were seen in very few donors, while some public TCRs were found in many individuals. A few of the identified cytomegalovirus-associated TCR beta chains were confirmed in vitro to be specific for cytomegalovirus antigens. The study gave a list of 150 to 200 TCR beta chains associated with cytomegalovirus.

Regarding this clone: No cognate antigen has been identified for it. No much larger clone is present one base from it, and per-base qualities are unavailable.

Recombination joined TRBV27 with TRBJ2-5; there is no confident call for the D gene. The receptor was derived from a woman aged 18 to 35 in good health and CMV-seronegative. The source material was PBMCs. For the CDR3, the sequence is CASIRYQETQYF. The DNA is TGTGCCAGCATTCGGTACCAAGAGACCCAGTACTTC.